The next 27 T cell receptor beta chains were all read from a single sample in a study of PD-1 blockade in classical Hodgkin lymphoma (TCRdb year 2020). The library was built by means of the immunoSEQ multiplex PCR assay. The clones in this table, taken by TCRdb from immuneACCESS, are in-frame only. Not every clone is retained; where verified, under half of the shortfall comes from an unresolved V gene, and the cause of the rest is unknown. This sample comprises about 3,900 clones, 55% to 85% of them detected only once. The top ten clonotypes cover roughly 34% of the sample. The label giving this sample's time point can be read as: cycle 4 day 1 (C4D1), after 6 weeks of nivolumab. All trial patients had relapsed after autologous stem cell transplantation, with cohorts A, B and C differing in prior brentuximab vedotin exposure. Using a Miltenyi CD8+ T cell isolation kit, CD8+ T cells were purified from thawed PBMCs through magnetic negative selection.

Sequencing used CD8+ T cells from blood, obtained before the fourth cycle of nivolumab. Receptors were obtained from a human donor with classical Hodgkin lymphoma.

This rearrangement joins TRBV5-4 to TRBJ1-1, with TRBD1 identical over 10 bases. This CDR3 contains 16 residues. Losses at the gene ends were 5 bases for V and 0 bases for J; bases not matched to a gene: 7. The V gene's germline CDR1 is SGHNT and CDR2 YYREEE (reference sequence). CDR3 region: CASREGQGGMNTEAFF. The CDR3, as DNA: TGTGCCAGCAGAGAAGGACAGGGGGGAATGAACACTGAAGCTTTCTTT.

V is TRBV11-2 and J is TRBJ2-7, with D possibly being TRBD1 (5 bases). Germline CDR1 SGHAT, CDR2 FQNNGV. V was shortened by 1 base and J by 3 bases, with 13 bases between the two germline ends. The length of the CDR3 is 15 residues. CDR3 bases: TGTGCCAGCAGCTTAGCCTGGGGCACGAGCTACGAGCAGTACGTC. Its translation: CASSLAWGTSYEQYV.

J is TRBJ2-7 and V is TRBV6-5, with unresolved D. The CDR3 totals 13 residues. CDR1 is MNHEY, CDR2 SVGAGI, per germline. Trimming stripped 2 bases from V and 2 bases from J, with 7 bases between. CDR3 in DNA: TGTGCCAGCAGTTACCGTGGGGCCTACGAGCAGTACTTC. Encoded protein: CASSYRGAYEQYF.

This clone was detected once. The chain joins TRBV5-5 to TRBJ1-6; 12 bases are a match to TRBD1. The CDR3 consists of 14 residues. CDR1 and CDR2 (germline): SGHKS, YYEKEE (reference sequence). Unmatched junction bases numbered 3, after V lost 4 bases and J lost 10 bases. The CDR3 protein is CASSIGTGGSPLHF. CDR3 in DNA: TGTGCCAGCAGCATAGGGACAGGGGGCTCACCCCTCCACTTT.

This clone appeared a few times. The CDR3 DNA follows: TGTGCCAGCAGCTTAGAGCAGGGCTCGGGCTACACCTTC. Residues: CASSLEQGSGYTF. This chain links TRBV7-6 with TRBJ1-2; tentative D call: TRBD1 (5 bases). Trimming took 1 base from V and 8 from J, leaving 11 bases between them. CDR3 length equals 13 residues. Germline CDR1 SGHVS, CDR2 FNYEAQ.

The rearrangement joins TRBV12-5 to TRBJ2-2; D may be TRBD2 (5 bases). The CDR3 has 18 amino acids. V lost 1 base and J 3 bases, leaving 18 bases between the germline ends. Germline CDR1 reads LGHNT; CDR2 reads FRNRAP. The chain's CDR3 is CASGLDPGVGLDTGELFF. The CDR3 DNA follows: TGTGCTAGTGGTTTGGACCCCGGGGTAGGATTGGACACCGGGGAGCTGTTTTTT.

V and J are TRBV19 and TRBJ2-2; 9 bases line up with TRBD2. The CDR3 extends over 19 amino acids. Germline trimming cut 7 bases from V and 7 bases from J; bases unmatched to any gene: 22. CDR1 is LNHDA, CDR2 SQIVND, per germline (reference sequence). CDR3 region: CASTAERLAGLGGVGELFF. Written as DNA, the CDR3 is TGTGCCAGTACCGCGGAGAGGCTAGCGGGACTCGGAGGGGTCGGGGAGCTGTTTTTT.

This clone is medium-sized. V is TRBV4-3 and J is TRBJ1-4; D gene unclear. The ends were cut back, 0 bases at V and 3 bases at J, with 17 bases in the middle. CDR3 length equals 18 residues. Germline V gene lookup returns CDR1 LGHNA and CDR2 YSLEER. The DNA of the CDR3 is TGCGCCAGCAGCCAAGATTGGGGAATTTTGAGATCTAATGAAAAACTGTTTTTT. It codes for CASSQDWGILRSNEKLFF.

The chain is built from TRBV10-1 and TRBJ2-1, with TRBD2 matching over 8 bases. The V gene end was trimmed by 6 bases and the J gene end by 6 bases; junction bases not matched to a gene: 7. CDR3 length: 14 amino acids. Germline CDR1 is WNHNN and CDR2 is SYGVQD (reference sequence). CDR3 coding DNA: TGCGCCAGCAGCGGCGGACTAGCCTCCAATGAGCAGTTCTTC. Translating it yields CASSGGLASNEQFF.

This clone appeared a few times. V and J are TRBV27 and TRBJ1-2; D perhaps matches TRBD1 (6 bases). Trimming pared 10 bases from V and 6 bases from J, leaving 15 bases between. The CDR3 covers 12 residues. Germline-derived CDR1 and CDR2 are MNHEY and SMNVEV (reference sequence). CDR3 nucleotide sequence: TGTGCCATCTATGGGGGGCGGAATGGCTACACCTTC. Translating it yields CAIYGGRNGYTF.

Only one count was recorded for this clone. The chain employs TRBV5-1 and TRBJ2-3; D unclear. This CDR3 has 15 amino acids. V gave up 2 bases and J gave up 1 base, with 11 bases separating them. Germline V lookup: CDR1 SGHRS, CDR2 YFSETQ. The CDR3 DNA reads TGCGCCAGCAGCTTATTGAGGTTTGGCACAGATACGCAGTATTTT. Residues: CASSLLRFGTDTQYF. The full variable domain, rest sourced from reference TRBV5-1 and TRBJ2-3, is KAGVTQTPRYLIKTRGQQVTLSCSPISGHRSVSWYQQTPGQGLQFLFEYFSETQRNKGNFPGRFSGRQFSNSRSEMNVSTLELGDSALYLCASSLLRFGTDTQYFGPGTRLTVL.

V gene TRBV5-6 combines with J gene TRBJ1-1; 11 bases are a match to TRBD1. This CDR3 has 16 residues. Germline V CDR1 and CDR2: SGHDT, YYEEEE. Losses at the gene ends were 4 bases for V and 2 bases for J; bases not matched to a gene: 7. The CDR3 region is CASSPGTGGLNTEAFF. CDR3 DNA: TGTGCCAGCAGCCCCGGGACAGGGGGGTTAAACACTGAAGCTTTCTTT.

The rearrangement joins TRBV28 to TRBJ2-7, with 11 bases identical to TRBD2. Germline loops: CDR1 MDHEN, CDR2 SYDVKM. The V segment lost 4 bases and the J segment 6 bases; nucleotides outside the gene matches: 5. The CDR3 is 14 amino acids. The CDR3 loop is CASSSLAGGREQYF. Here the CDR3 DNA reads TGTGCCAGCAGTTCCTTAGCGGGAGGGCGCGAGCAGTACTTC.

The chain is built from TRBV27 and TRBJ2-1; 10 bases are a match to TRBD2. The CDR3 consists of 18 residues. The V segment lost 1 base and the J segment 2 bases; nucleotides outside the gene matches: 8. Germline values: CDR1 MNHEY, CDR2 SMNVEV (reference sequence). The CDR3 DNA is TGTGCCAGCAGTTTATTCTCCGGGACTAGCGTACCCTACAATGAGCAGTTCTTC. Translating it yields CASSLFSGTSVPYNEQFF.

The gene calls are TRBV11-1 and TRBJ2-1, with 12 bases fitting TRBD2. Germline V lookup: CDR1 SGHAT, CDR2 FQDESV (reference sequence). V lost 5 bases and J lost 4; bases outside the gene matches: 9. The CDR3 covers 17 residues. As DNA, the CDR3 is TGTGCCAGCAGCCTCAGTCCCCTAGCGGGAGGGTACAATGAGCAGTTCTTC. It yields the protein CASSLSPLAGGYNEQFF. Together with reference TRBV11-1 and TRBJ2-1, the CDR3 gives the full variable domain: EAEVAQSPRYKITEKSQAVAFWCDPISGHATLYWYRQILGQGPELLVQFQDESVVDDSQLPKDRFSAERLKGVDSTLKIQPAELGDSAMYLCASSLSPLAGGYNEQFFGPGTRLTVL.

The chain has TRBV27 and TRBJ2-7, with unresolved D. This CDR3 is built from 13 residues. V lost 6 bases, J lost 2 bases, and 11 bases lay in between. CDR1 is MNHEY, CDR2 SMNVEV, per germline (reference sequence). The CDR3 nucleotides read TGTGCCAGCAGCTATCAGCTTACCTACGAGCAGTACTTC. It encodes CASSYQLTYEQYF.

J is TRBJ2-3 and V is TRBV15; D unclear. With 0 bases removed from V and 3 bases from J, the gap between germline ends came to 16 bases. CDR1 and CDR2 from the germline V gene are LNHNV and YYDKDF (reference sequence). This CDR3 spans 17 amino acids. The CDR3 reads CATSRDSLWAQTDTQYF. The CDR3 coding sequence is TGTGCCACCAGCAGAGATTCCCTCTGGGCGCAGACAGATACGCAGTATTTT.

CDR3 DNA sequence: TGTGCCACCAGCAGAGAAGGGACTAGCGGGAGTTCCAAGACCCAGTACTTC. Translated, it gives CATSREGTSGSSKTQYF. The chain combines TRBV15 with TRBJ2-5, with TRBD2 identical over 14 bases. V dropped 0 bases and J dropped 6; count of bases not matched to a gene: 6. Germline CDR1 and CDR2: LNHNV and YYDKDF (reference sequence). This CDR3 contains 17 residues.

The chain has TRBV28 and TRBJ1-5; no definite D call. Trimming removed 7 bases at V and 0 bases at J, with 13 bases between. This CDR3 has 15 residues. CDR1 and CDR2 (germline): MDHEN, SYDVKM. The CDR3 is CASTLTMYSNQPQHF. The DNA of the CDR3 is TGTGCCAGCACCCTGACCATGTATAGCAATCAGCCCCAGCATTTT.

CDR3 loop: CASSPLGTTGDPRGYTF. CDR3 sequence (DNA): TGCGCCAGCAGCCCTCTAGGCACGACAGGGGACCCTAGGGGCTACACCTTC. V is TRBV4-1 and J is TRBJ1-2; 8 bases align to TRBD1. With V trimmed by 4 bases and J by 8 bases, 18 bases remained unmatched. This CDR3 is built from 17 residues. Germline V gives CDR1 MGHRA, CDR2 YSYEKL.

The rearrangement joins TRBV4-3 to TRBJ2-1; 8 positions match TRBD2. The junction had 10 bases not matched to a gene; V was cut back by 4 bases and J by 8 bases. CDR3 length: 15 residues. Per germline, CDR1 LGHNA and CDR2 YSLEER. The CDR3, as DNA: TGCGCCAGCAGCCCACGGACTAGCTCCGGCGATGAGCAGTTCTTC. It yields the protein CASSPRTSSGDEQFF.

The rearrangement links TRBV5-5 to TRBJ1-1; possibly TRBD1 for D (5 bases). The V gene's germline CDR1 is SGHKS and CDR2 YYEKEE (reference sequence). This CDR3 spans 14 amino acids. Trimming removed 1 base from V and 3 bases from J, with 10 bases in between. The CDR3 DNA is TGTGCCAGCAGCTTGCACAGGACCTACACTGAAGCTTTCTTT. Its translation: CASSLHRTYTEAFF.

The chain couples TRBV11-2 to TRBJ1-6; D gene unclear. The CDR3 totals 15 residues. V shed 1 base and J shed 10 bases, with 14 bases lying between them. Germline loops: CDR1 SGHAT, CDR2 FQNNGV. CDR3: CASSLGKGLVSPLHF. The CDR3 nucleotides are TGTGCCAGCAGCTTAGGGAAAGGGTTGGTGTCACCCCTCCACTTT.

This chain joins TRBV7-9 and TRBJ2-7; no clear D gene. This CDR3 has 14 amino acids. CDR1 is SEHNR, CDR2 FQNEAQ, per germline (reference sequence). The V end lost 3 bases, the J end lost 1 base, and 10 bases lay between the germline ends. The DNA of the CDR3 is TGTGCCAGCAGCTTTATCGCCGGGTCCTACGAGCAGTACTTC. Translating gives CASSFIAGSYEQYF.

This chain connects TRBV27 to TRBJ2-5, with TRBD1 matching over 8 bases. Germline-derived CDR1 and CDR2 are MNHEY and SMNVEV (reference sequence). There are 17 residues in the CDR3. J was trimmed by 2 bases and V by 3 bases; bases with no gene match: 11. CDR3 protein: CASSFSTATGVQETQYF. The CDR3 DNA is TGTGCCAGCAGTTTTTCCACGGCGACAGGGGTACAAGAGACCCAGTACTTC.

This clone occurred once. The chain links TRBV5-1 to TRBJ2-4; perhaps TRBD2 as D (5 bases). The CDR3 consists of 15 residues. Germline values: CDR1 SGHRS, CDR2 YFSETQ. V was trimmed by 0 bases and J by 3 bases, leaving 10 bases between them. The CDR3 bases are TGCGCCAGCAGCTTGGATCCGGGGAGCAAAAACATTCAGTACTTC. Residues: CASSLDPGSKNIQYF.

Worth noting for this clone: Other DNA variants within this sample encode the same CDR3. The rearrangement uses TRBV11-3 and TRBJ2-7; D gene uncertain. CDR1 SGHNT and CDR2 YENEEA come from the germline V gene. Trimming removed 2 bases from V and 0 bases from J, with 5 bases in between. The CDR3 runs to 13 residues. The CDR3 loop is CASSLYNSYEQYF. CDR3 coding DNA: TGTGCCAGCAGCTTATATAACTCCTACGAGCAGTACTTC. Variable domain in full (rest from reference TRBV11-3 and TRBJ2-7): EAGVVQSPRYKIIEKKQPVAFWCNPISGHNTLYWYLQNLGQGPELLIRYENEEAVDDSQLPKDRFSAERLKGVDSTLKIQPAELGDSAVYLCASSLYNSYEQYFGPGTRLTVT.